This TCR beta chain originates from a study of T-cell reconstitution after alpha-beta-depleted transplantation in children. Overall study results and limits: It was reported that alpha-beta T cells came from several hundred expanded graft clones (about two months after transplant). Recipient T cells and thymic progenitors that survived gave rise to the high TCRbeta diversity observed at day 60 in some patients. From newly produced T cells came most of the T-cell counts and diversity one year after transplant.

This clonotype has only a few counts. Its specificity is unknown. This CDR3 is 14 amino acids long. Deletions cut 2 bases from V and 9 bases from J, with 11 bases between. For TCRbeta, the library was prepared with unique molecular identifiers. TCRdb re-analysed the PCR reads in MiXCR, keeping a single row per CDR3 protein. The sample has around 440,000 distinct CDR3 sequences, 16% seen once. The specimen comprised PBMCs, mostly from graft donor cells, sampled 360 days after TCRalphabeta/CD19-depleted stem cell transplant. J is TRBJ1-6 and V is TRBV12-3 or TRBV12-4; possible D gene TRBD1, 6 bases. This receptor was taken from a boy under three years old who had a stem cell transplant for Wiskott-Aldrich syndrome, so the T cells may come from the graft donor. As DNA, the CDR3 is TGTGCCAGCAGTTTAAAGACAGGATCTTCACCCCTCCACTTT. It translates to CASSLKTGSSPLHF.